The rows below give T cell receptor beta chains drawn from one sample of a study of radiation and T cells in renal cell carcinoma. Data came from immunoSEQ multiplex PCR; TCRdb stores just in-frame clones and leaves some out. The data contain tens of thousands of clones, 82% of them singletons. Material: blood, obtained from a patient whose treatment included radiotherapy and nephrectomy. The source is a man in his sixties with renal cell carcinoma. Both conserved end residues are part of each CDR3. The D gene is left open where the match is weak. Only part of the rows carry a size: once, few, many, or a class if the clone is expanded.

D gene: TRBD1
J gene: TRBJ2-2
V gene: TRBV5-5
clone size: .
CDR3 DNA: TGTGCCAGCAGCTTCGACAGGGTGTTCACCGGGGAGCTGTTTTTT
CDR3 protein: CASSFDRVFTGELFF

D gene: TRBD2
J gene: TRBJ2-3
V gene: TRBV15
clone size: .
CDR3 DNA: TGTGCCACCAGCAGAGGGACTAGCGGGAGGTTGACAGATACGCAGTATTTT
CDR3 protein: CATSRGTSGRLTDTQYF

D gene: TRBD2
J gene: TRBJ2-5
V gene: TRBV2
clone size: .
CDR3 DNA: TGTGCCAGCAAGCTAGCGGAGAGAGAGACCCAGTACTTC
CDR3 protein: CASKLAERETQYF

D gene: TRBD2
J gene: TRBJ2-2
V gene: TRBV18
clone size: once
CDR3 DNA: TGTGCCAGCTCACCACCCTTTGTTGCTAGCGGGAACACCGGGGAGCTGTTTTTT
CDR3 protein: CASSPPFVASGNTGELFF

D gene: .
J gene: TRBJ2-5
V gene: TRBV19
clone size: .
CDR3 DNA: TGTGCCAGTAGTCCCGGATTCGTGAAGGAGACCCAGTACTTC
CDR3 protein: CASSPGFVKETQYF

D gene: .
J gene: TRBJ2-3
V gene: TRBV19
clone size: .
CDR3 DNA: TGTGCCAGTAGTATGTACAGCCTCGGGACAGATACGCAGTATTTT
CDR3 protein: CASSMYSLGTDTQYF

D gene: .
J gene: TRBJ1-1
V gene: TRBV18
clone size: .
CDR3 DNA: TGTGCCAGCTCACCCTCCCGGGGGGGCACTGAAGCTTTCTTT
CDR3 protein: CASSPSRGGTEAFF

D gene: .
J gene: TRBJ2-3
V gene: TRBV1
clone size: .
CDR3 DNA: TGCACCAGCAACGGACTAGCGGGCCTAGATACGCAGTATTTT
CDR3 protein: CTSNGLAGLDTQYF

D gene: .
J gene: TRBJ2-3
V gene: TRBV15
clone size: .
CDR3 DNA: TGTGCCACCAGCAGAGAGCTAGTCAGGACAGATACGCAGTATTTT
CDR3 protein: CATSRELVRTDTQYF

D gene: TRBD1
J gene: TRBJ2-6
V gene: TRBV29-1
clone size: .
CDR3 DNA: TGCAGCGTTGCGGGACAGGGAGCACAGGGGGCCAACGTCCTGACTTTC
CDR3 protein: CSVAGQGAQGANVLTF

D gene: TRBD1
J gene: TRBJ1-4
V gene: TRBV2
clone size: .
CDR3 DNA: TGTGCCAGCAGTGAAGGACAGGGAAGGAATGAAAAACTGTTTTTT
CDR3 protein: CASSEGQGRNEKLFF

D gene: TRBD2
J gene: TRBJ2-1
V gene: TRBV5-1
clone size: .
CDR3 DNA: TGCGCCAGCAGCACAAGCGGGACCTACAATGAGCAGTTCTTC
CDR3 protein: CASSTSGTYNEQFF

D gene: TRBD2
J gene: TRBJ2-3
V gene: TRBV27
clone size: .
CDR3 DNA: TGTGCCAGCAGTCTACTAGCGGGAGGTTTAGGGCGCACAGATACGCAGTATTTT
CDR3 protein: CASSLLAGGLGRTDTQYF

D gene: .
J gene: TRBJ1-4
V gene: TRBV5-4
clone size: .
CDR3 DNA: TGTGCCAGCAGCTTAGGGGAGGCGGCTGGTGAAAAACTGTTTTTT
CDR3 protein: CASSLGEAAGEKLFF

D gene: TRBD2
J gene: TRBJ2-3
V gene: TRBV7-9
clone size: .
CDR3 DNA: TGTGCCAGCAGCTTATACCGACTAGCGGGAGTGCATCAAGATACGCAGTATTTT
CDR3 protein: CASSLYRLAGVHQDTQYF

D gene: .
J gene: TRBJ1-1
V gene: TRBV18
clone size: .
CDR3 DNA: TGTGCCAGCTCACCAAATCAGGGATGGACTGAAGCTTTCTTT
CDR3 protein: CASSPNQGWTEAFF

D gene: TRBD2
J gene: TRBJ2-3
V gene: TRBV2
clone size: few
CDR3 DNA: TGTGCCAGCAGTGCGGGGGGGATCACAGATACGCAGTATTTT
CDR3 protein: CASSAGGITDTQYF

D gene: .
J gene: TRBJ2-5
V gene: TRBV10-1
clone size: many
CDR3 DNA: TGCGCCAGCAGTGCAGGGAACGAAGACGGGACCCAGTACTTC
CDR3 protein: CASSAGNEDGTQYF

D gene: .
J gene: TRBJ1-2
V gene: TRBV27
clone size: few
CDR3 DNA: TGTGCCAGCAGTGCCGTACCTTGGGTTAGCTATGGCTACACCTTC
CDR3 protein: CASSAVPWVSYGYTF

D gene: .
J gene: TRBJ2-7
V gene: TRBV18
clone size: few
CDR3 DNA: TGTGCCAGCTCACCACGGGAGGCTGTCCAGCAGTACTTC
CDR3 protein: CASSPREAVQQYF

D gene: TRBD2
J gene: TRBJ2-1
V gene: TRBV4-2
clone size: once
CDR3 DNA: TGTGCCAGCAGCCAAGACCCCAGCGGGAGGGCCGCTGAGCAGTTCTTC
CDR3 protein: CASSQDPSGRAAEQFF

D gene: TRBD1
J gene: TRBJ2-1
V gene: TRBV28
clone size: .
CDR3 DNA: TGTGCCAGCAGGACAGGGGGTACCTACAATGAGCAGTTCTTC
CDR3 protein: CASRTGGTYNEQFF

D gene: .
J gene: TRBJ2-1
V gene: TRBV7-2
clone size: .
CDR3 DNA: TGTGCCAGCAGCCTGACTCCGAGCTCCTACAATGAGCAGTTCTTC
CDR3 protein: CASSLTPSSYNEQFF

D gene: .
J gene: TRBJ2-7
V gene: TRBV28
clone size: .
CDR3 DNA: TGTGCCAGCAGTTTAAACTCCCCTACGAGCAAGCAGTACTTC
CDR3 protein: CASSLNSPTSKQYF

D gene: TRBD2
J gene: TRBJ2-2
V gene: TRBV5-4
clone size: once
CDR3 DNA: TGTGCCAGCAGCATACTAGCGGTTAACACCGGGGAGCTGTTTTTT
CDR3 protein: CASSILAVNTGELFF

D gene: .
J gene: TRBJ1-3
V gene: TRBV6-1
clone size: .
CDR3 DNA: TGTGCCAGCAGTCCCCTCTCTGGAAACACCATATATTTT
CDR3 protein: CASSPLSGNTIYF

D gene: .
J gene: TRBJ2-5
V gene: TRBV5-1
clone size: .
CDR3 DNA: TGCGCCAGCAGCTTGTTGGGGCCAGAGACCCAGTACTTC
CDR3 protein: CASSLLGPETQYF

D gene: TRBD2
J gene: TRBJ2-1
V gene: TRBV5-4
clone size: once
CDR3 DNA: TGTGCCAGCAGCTTGTGGCTAGCGGGCTACAATGAGCAGTTCTTC
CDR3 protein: CASSLWLAGYNEQFF

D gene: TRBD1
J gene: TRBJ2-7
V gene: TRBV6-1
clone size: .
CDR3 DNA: TGTGCCAGCAGTGAAGGGGGACAGGCTTCCTACGAGCAGTACTTC
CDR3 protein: CASSEGGQASYEQYF

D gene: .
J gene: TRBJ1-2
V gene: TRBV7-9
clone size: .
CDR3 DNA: TGTGCCAGCAGCCCCCCCGCGACAGGTTATGGCTACACCTTC
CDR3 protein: CASSPPATGYGYTF

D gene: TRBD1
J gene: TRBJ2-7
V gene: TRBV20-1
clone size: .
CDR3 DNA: TGCAGTGCTGACAGGGGGAGCGAGCAGTACTTC
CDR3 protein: CSADRGSEQYF

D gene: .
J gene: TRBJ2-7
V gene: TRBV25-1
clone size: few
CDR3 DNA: TGTGCCAGCACCCCCACAGGGTTCTACGAGCAGTACTTC
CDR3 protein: CASTPTGFYEQYF

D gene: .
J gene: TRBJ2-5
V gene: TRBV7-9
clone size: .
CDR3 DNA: TGTGCCAGCACCTCTCAACAAGGGGGGACCCAGTACTTC
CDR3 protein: CASTSQQGGTQYF

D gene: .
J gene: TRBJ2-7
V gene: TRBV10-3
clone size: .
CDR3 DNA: TGTGCCACTACCTCCCGGGACCGCTCCTACGAGCAGTACTTC
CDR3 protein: CATTSRDRSYEQYF

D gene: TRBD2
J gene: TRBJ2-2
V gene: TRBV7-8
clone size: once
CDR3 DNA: TGTGCCGGCAAGGGGTCAGCGGGAGCCCTAAACACCGGGGAGCTGTTTTTT
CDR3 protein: CAGKGSAGALNTGELFF

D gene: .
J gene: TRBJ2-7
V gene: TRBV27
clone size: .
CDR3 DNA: TGTGCCAGCAGTTATCGCAGGCAGGGCGCGGGGAACGAGCAGTACTTC
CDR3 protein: CASSYRRQGAGNEQYF

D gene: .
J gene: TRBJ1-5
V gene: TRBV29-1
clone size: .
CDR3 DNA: TGCAGCGTTAGCGGAGGTCCTGGGCCCCAGCATTTT
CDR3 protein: CSVSGGPGPQHF

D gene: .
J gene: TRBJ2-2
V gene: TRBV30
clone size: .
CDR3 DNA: TGTGCCTGGGCGACAGGCGGGAGCGGGGAGCTGTTTTTT
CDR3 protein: CAWATGGSGELFF

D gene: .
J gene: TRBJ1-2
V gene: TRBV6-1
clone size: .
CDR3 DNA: TGTGCCAGCAGTGAAGGGTCAGGCTACCGCTACACCTTC
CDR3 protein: CASSEGSGYRYTF

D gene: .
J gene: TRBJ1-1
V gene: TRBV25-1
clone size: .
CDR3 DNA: TGTGCCAGCAGTGTAGACGGTAACACTGAAGCTTTCTTT
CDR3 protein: CASSVDGNTEAFF

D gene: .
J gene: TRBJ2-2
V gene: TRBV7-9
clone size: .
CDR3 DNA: TGTGCCAGCAGCTTAGCTCCCCAGACGAACACCGGGGAGCTGTTTTTT
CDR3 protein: CASSLAPQTNTGELFF

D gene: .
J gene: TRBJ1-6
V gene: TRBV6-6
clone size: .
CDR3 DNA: TGTGCCAGCAATCCTTGGGGGGAGAATAATTCACCCCTCCACTTT
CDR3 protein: CASNPWGENNSPLHF